This TCR beta chain was found in a study of T cell repertoires in cytomegalovirus infection. Study at large: It can be stated that public TCR beta signatures indicated CMV infection as well as a matching HLA type. Study observations and caveats: The cumulative frequency of public TCR beta families identified carriers of CMV plus the relevant HLA. Clonotype analysis showed dominance of the ex vivo response by HLA-C-restricted CMV-specific TCR beta clonotypes.

As to this clonotype: Its antigen is unknown.

The germline CDR1 and CDR2 sequences are DFQATT and SNEGSKA (reference sequence). The V end was cut by 6 bases, the J end by 0 bases, with 20 bases between. CDR3 length: 17 residues. One entry per CDR3 protein results from TCRdb running MiXCR on the reads. This repertoire shows approximately 97,000 distinct CDR3 sequences, 16% found once; its top ten account for about 7.3%. The receptor was isolated from a human donor in good health (CMV status not recorded). Some clones in this sample may be carry-over from other donors' samples. Sequences were obtained from PBMCs. The rearrangement joins TRBV20-1 to TRBJ1-4; D is possibly TRBD1 (5 bases). Here the CDR3 reads CSANGGGRATTNEKLFF. The CDR3, as DNA: TGCAGTGCCAACGGGGGGGGGAGGGCGACAACTAATGAAAAACTGTTTTTT.